The 28 T cell receptor beta chains given below trace back to one sample, sequenced in a study of T cells after yellow fever vaccination. TCRdb called the 5' RACE reads again in MiXCR, with one record for every CDR3 protein. The sample contains 610,000 or so distinct CDR3 sequences, about 12% of which appear only once. The starting material was PBMCs, obtained on the day of the yellow fever booster vaccination. The source is a man aged 25 to 45 who received the YFV17D yellow fever vaccine.

Details on this clonotype: Sequence at one end of the junction differs from germline and may be a read error. This chain links TRBV18 with TRBJ2-2, with D maybe TRBD2 (6 bases). The CDR3 spans 17 residues. Germline V gene data show CDR1 as KGHSH and CDR2 as LQKENI. CDR3 residues: CASPRLPGGTNSGELFF. CDR3 nucleotide sequence: TGTGCCAGCCCCCGACTCCCAGGCGGGACGAACTCCGGGGAGCTGTTTTTT.

This clonotype was seen a few times. The DNA of the CDR3 is TGCAGCGGGAAAGAACCGGGCGGAAACACTGAAGCTTTCTTT. Protein product: CSGKEPGGNTEAFF. The V gene is TRBV29-1, the J gene TRBJ1-1; D remains unclear. Per germline, CDR1 SQVTM and CDR2 ANQGSEA. The CDR3 loop spans 14 amino acids. The V end was cut by 7 bases, the J end by 2 bases, with 17 bases between.

There are a few counts of this clonotype. V usage is TRBV7-6 and J usage is TRBJ2-7; 8 bases map to TRBD2. The CDR3 loop spans 21 amino acids. The V and J ends lost 1 base and 3 bases, in that order; junction bases with no gene match: 23. Germline lookup yields CDR1 SGHVS and CDR2 FNYEAQ. CDR3 sequence: CASSLDSPSGLLRGRDYEQYF. The CDR3 DNA sequence: TGTGCCAGCAGCTTAGACTCGCCTAGCGGGTTGTTACGTGGCCGGGACTACGAGCAGTACTTC.

V and J are TRBV29-1 and TRBJ2-5; no reliable D call. This CDR3 has 10 amino acids. Germline CDR1 SQVTM, CDR2 ANQGSEA. Between the trimmed V and J ends, which lost 7 bases and 0 bases, there was a span of 3 bases. CDR3 DNA: TGCAGCGCGCACCAAGAGACCCAGTACTTC. Its protein is CSAHQETQYF.

This clonotype was counted between two and nine times. The CDR3 DNA reads TGCAGCGCAGGGACAGGTCGCTACGAGCAGTACTTC. Translation: CSAGTGRYEQYF. The chain is built from TRBV29-1 and TRBJ2-7, with 8 nucleotides matching TRBD1. The V gene's germline CDR1 is SQVTM and CDR2 ANQGSEA. Trimming removed 7 bases from V and 3 bases from J; junction bases left unmatched: 5. The CDR3 extends over 12 amino acids.

In this sample, this clonotype turned up a few times. The V and J genes are TRBV12-3 or TRBV12-4 and TRBJ1-6; 9 positions match TRBD1. V was clipped by 6 bases and J by 5 bases; unmatched bases: 11. The CDR3 loop spans 17 amino acids. CDR3 DNA sequence: TGTGCCAGCAGCCCCTTACAGGGGGCGGTTGATAATTCACCCCTCCACTTT. Protein sequence: CASSPLQGAVDNSPLHF.

This chain uses TRBV7-2 with TRBJ2-7; TRBD2 matches 14 bases. V was clipped by 5 bases and J by 7 bases; unmatched bases: 13. Germline lookup yields CDR1 SGHTA and CDR2 FQGNSA. The CDR3 covers 17 residues. CDR3 nucleotides: TGTGCCAGCAGCCTCAACTGGGGGACTAGCGGGAGTCGAGAGCAGTACTTC. Amino acid sequence: CASSLNWGTSGSREQYF.

The chain joins TRBV7-2 to TRBJ2-7; TRBD1 might be the D (6 bases). Germline values: CDR1 SGHTA, CDR2 FQGNSA. Trimming stripped 4 bases from V and 2 bases from J, with 15 bases between. The CDR3 runs to 15 residues. For the CDR3, the DNA is TGTGCCAGCAGCTACCTCGGGACACCTACCTACGAGCAGTACTTC. Amino acids: CASSYLGTPTYEQYF.

V usage is TRBV15 and J usage is TRBJ2-5; 8 nucleotides align to TRBD2. Losses at the gene ends were 3 bases for V and 3 bases for J; bases not matched to a gene: 9. The CDR3 length is 16 residues. Germline V gives CDR1 LNHNV, CDR2 YYDKDF (reference sequence). The CDR3: CATSRGWIAGKETQYF. CDR3 nucleotide sequence: TGTGCCACCAGCAGGGGATGGATAGCGGGAAAAGAGACCCAGTACTTC.

This clonotype has just a few counts. The chain's CDR3 is CASSRRRDTNAYEQYF. CDR3 bases: TGTGCCAGCAGCCGCAGGAGGGACACAAACGCCTACGAGCAGTACTTC. V and J are TRBV7-2 and TRBJ2-7; D could derive from TRBD1 or TRBD2 (6 bases each). V lost 5 bases to trimming and J lost 2 bases, with 19 bases between them. Germline V gene lookup returns CDR1 SGHTA and CDR2 FQGNSA. The CDR3 runs to 16 residues.

The chain couples TRBV10-3 to TRBJ2-5; weak D call: TRBD2 (6 bases). The V gene's germline CDR1 is ENHRY and CDR2 SYGVKD. V gave up 0 bases and J gave up 5 bases, with 10 bases separating them. The CDR3 is 14 residues long. DNA for the CDR3: TGTGCCATCAGTGAGTCGACTAGTCCGGAGACCCAGTACTTC. It codes for CAISESTSPETQYF.

This CDR3 is CAIRGTNTEAFF. DNA for the CDR3: TGTGCCATCAGAGGAACGAACACTGAAGCTTTCTTT. The chain is built from TRBV10-3 and TRBJ1-1; D unclear. The CDR3 has 12 amino acids. Germline V lookup: CDR1 ENHRY, CDR2 SYGVKD. V was clipped by 6 bases and J by 1 base, with 6 bases between them.

This clonotype occurred a few times. The chain has TRBV11-2 and TRBJ2-5; D gene unclear. Per germline, CDR1 SGHAT and CDR2 FQNNGV. Trimming took off 2 bases at V and 7 bases at J, with 11 bases between the two ends. There are 13 residues in the CDR3. CDR3 sequence reads: CASSLKGAVTQYF. The CDR3 DNA is TGTGCCAGCAGCTTAAAAGGAGCTGTGACCCAGTACTTC. Based on the CDR3 plus reference TRBV11-2 and TRBJ2-5, the full variable domain is EAGVAQSPRYKIIEKRQSVAFWCNPISGHATLYWYQQILGQGPKLLIQFQNNGVVDDSQLPKDRFSAERLKGVDSTLKIQPAKLEDSAVYLCASSLKGAVTQYFGPGTRLLVL.

The chain links TRBV4-3 to TRBJ2-4, with D perhaps matching TRBD1 (6 bases). Trimming left V 0 bases short and J 1 base short, with 22 bases between. Germline CDR1 and CDR2: LGHNA and YSLEER. The CDR3 covers 20 residues. CDR3 protein: CASSQDSTRWGLKAKNIQYF. CDR3 nucleotide sequence: TGCGCCAGCAGCCAAGATAGCACACGTTGGGGGCTTAAGGCCAAAAACATTCAGTACTTC.

This clonotype was found a few times. V is TRBV7-3 and J is TRBJ2-2; 8 nucleotides agree with TRBD2. Germline V gene sequence: CDR1 SGHTA, CDR2 FQGTGA. CDR3 length: 14 amino acids. Germline trimming cut 5 bases from V and 3 bases from J; bases unmatched to any gene: 2. The CDR3 loop is CASSPTSDTGELFF. In DNA form, the CDR3 reads TGTGCCAGCAGCCCGACTAGCGACACCGGGGAGCTGTTTTTT. The full variable domain, rest sourced from reference TRBV7-3 and TRBJ2-2, is GAGVSQTPSNKVTEKGKYVELRCDPISGHTALYWYRQSLGQGPEFLIYFQGTGAADDSGLPNDRFFAVRPEGSVSTLKIQRTERGDSAVYLCASSPTSDTGELFFGEGSRLTVL.

This clonotype was counted only a few times. The rearrangement uses TRBV18 and TRBJ2-3; D remains ambiguous. The CDR3 covers 12 residues. The V gene lost 2 bases and the J gene lost 5 bases, with 5 bases spanning the gap. CDR1 is KGHSH and CDR2 is LQKENI in the germline V gene. This CDR3 reads CASSPNVDTQYF. The DNA of the CDR3 is TGTGCCAGCTCACCAAATGTAGATACGCAGTATTTT.

This clonotype was seen a few times. J is TRBJ2-1 and V is TRBV6-1, with D possibly TRBD2 on 7 matching bases. The germline V gene has CDR1 MNHNS and CDR2 SASEGT. Trimming removed 7 bases at V and 10 bases at J, with 14 bases between. This CDR3 spans 12 amino acids. CDR3: CASTPRGGEQFF. The CDR3 nucleotides read TGTGCCAGCACCCCGAGGGGGGGCGAGCAGTTCTTC.

V is TRBV7-9 and J is TRBJ1-6; 8 positions agree with TRBD1. CDR1 is SEHNR and CDR2 is FQNEAQ in the germline V gene (reference sequence). The V and J ends lost 4 bases and 6 bases, in that order; junction bases with no gene match: 5. The CDR3 length is 15 residues. The CDR3 nucleotides read TGTGCCAGCAGCTCGGACAGGGATTCTAATTCACCCCTCCACTTT. Translating it yields CASSSDRDSNSPLHF.

The chain uses TRBV18 and TRBJ1-3; TRBD1 matches 10 bases. The CDR3 extends over 19 amino acids. Germline loops: CDR1 KGHSH, CDR2 LQKENI. The trim removed 0 bases at V and 6 bases at J, leaving 14 bases unmatched. CDR3 protein: CASSPPNLPGTGEQNTIYF. The CDR3 DNA follows: TGTGCCAGCTCACCACCGAACCTCCCCGGGACAGGGGAACAAAACACCATATATTTT. Drawing the rest from reference TRBV18 and TRBJ1-3, the complete variable domain is NAGVMQNPRHLVRRRGQEARLRCSPMKGHSHVYWYRQLPEEGLKFMVYLQKENIIDESGMPKERFSAEFPKEGPSILRIQQVVRGDSAAYFCASSPPNLPGTGEQNTIYFGEGSWLTVV.

This clonotype came up a few times. The CDR3 DNA sequence: TGTGCCATCAGTGTGGAAGGGGCGCGGAAAGAGACCCAGTACTTC. Protein sequence: CAISVEGARKETQYF. The V and J genes are TRBV10-3 and TRBJ2-5, with D perhaps matching TRBD1 (5 bases). Germline V CDR1 and CDR2: ENHRY, SYGVKD. The V end lost 4 bases, the J end lost 3 bases, and 15 bases lay between the germline ends. The CDR3 contains 15 residues.

This clonotype was found a few times. The V call is TRBV5-6, the J call TRBJ1-4; D perhaps matches TRBD1 (5 bases). CDR1 SGHDT and CDR2 YYEEEE come from the germline V gene. The CDR3 is 16 residues long. V was clipped by 4 bases and J by 4 bases, with 17 bases between them. CDR3 region: CASSRVGVGYNEKLFF. In DNA form, the CDR3 reads TGTGCCAGCAGCCGAGTAGGGGTTGGTTATAATGAAAAACTGTTTTTT.

This sequence joins TRBV7-8 and TRBJ1-5; D uncertain. Trimming pared 3 bases from V and 0 bases from J, leaving 6 bases between. This CDR3 has 14 residues. Germline V lookup: CDR1 SGHVS, CDR2 FQNEAQ. Here the CDR3 reads CASSLGFSNQPQHF. In nucleotides, the CDR3 is TGTGCCAGCAGCTTGGGGTTTAGCAATCAGCCCCAGCATTTT.

V usage is TRBV20-1 and J usage is TRBJ2-7; no firm D call. The V gene lost 6 bases and the J gene lost 0 bases, with 21 bases spanning the gap. In germline, CDR1 is DFQATT, CDR2 SNEGSKA (reference sequence). The CDR3 has 16 amino acids. CDR3 region: CSAPSRRGASSYEQYF. CDR3 coding DNA: TGCAGTGCCCCATCCAGGCGCGGCGCGAGCTCCTACGAGCAGTACTTC.

V and J are TRBV6-1 and TRBJ1-3; unclear D gene. Germline CDR1 MNHNS, CDR2 SASEGT. V lost 5 bases and J lost 0, with 14 bases in between. This CDR3 has 16 residues. The CDR3 reads CASSQQSLHSGNTIYF. In nucleotides, the CDR3 is TGTGCCAGCAGTCAACAGAGTTTACACTCTGGAAACACCATATATTTT.

Only a few counts were recorded for this clonotype. V usage is TRBV23-1 and J usage is TRBJ2-5; 11 bases are shared with TRBD2. TRBV23-1 is treated as an ORF (open reading frame) with a function not yet certain. The CDR3 totals 17 residues. V lost 0 bases and J lost 3; bases outside the gene matches: 6. For the CDR3, the DNA is TGCGCCAGCAGTCAATCCCATAGCGGGAGGGCCGAAGAGACCCAGTACTTC. Amino acid sequence: CASSQSHSGRAEETQYF.

This clonotype showed up just a few times. The rearrangement uses TRBV7-2 and TRBJ1-2; the match to TRBD1 covers 7 bases. The ends lost 2 bases at V and 4 bases at J; junction bases unmatched: 10. The germline CDR1 and CDR2 sequences are SGHTA and FQGNSA. The CDR3 is made up of 16 amino acids. Here the CDR3 DNA reads TGTGCCAGCAGCTTAAGGGCAGGGGGTGGTACCTATGGCTACACCTTC. Translated, it gives CASSLRAGGGTYGYTF. Drawing the rest from reference TRBV7-2 and TRBJ1-2, the complete variable domain is GAGVSQSPSNKVTEKGKDVELRCDPISGHTALYWYRQSLGQGLEFLIYFQGNSAPDKSGLPSDRFSAERTGGSVSTLTIQRTQQEDSAVYLCASSLRAGGGTYGYTFGSGTRLTVV.

The sample holds many counts of this clonotype. In nucleotides, the CDR3 is TGTGCCAGCAGTGTTGGGACAGCTTATGGCTACACCTTC. Translation gives CASSVGTAYGYTF. The chain recombines TRBV12-3 or TRBV12-4 with TRBJ1-2; 7 bases line up with TRBD1. The CDR3 extends over 13 amino acids. V lost 5 bases to trimming and J lost 5 bases; unmatched junction nucleotides: 5.

This clonotype has only a few counts. Its ends do not fully match the called genes, so a read error is possible. This chain uses TRBV12-3 or TRBV12-4 with TRBJ2-7; D not certain. The CDR3 extends over 13 amino acids. CDR3 coding DNA: TGTCCCAGCAGTCAATCCCCCCCGGGTTGGCAGTACTTC. This encodes CPSSQSPPGWQYF.